The rows below give T cell receptor beta chains drawn from one sample of a study of cytomegalovirus exposure and HLA in healthy donors. Clones were sequenced by immunoSEQ multiplex PCR, and TCRdb holds only the in-frame ones, with some missing. Of around 250,000 clones listed, roughly 90% were seen once; the top ten hold under 0.4%. Sequenced sample: PBMCs. The receptors were sampled from a woman younger than 35 in good health and CMV-seronegative. Both conserved end residues are part of each CDR3. A D gene is named only where the DNA matches it firmly. Only some rows state a clone size, as once, few, many or a class for expanded clones.

V gene	D gene	J gene	clone size	CDR3 protein	CDR3 DNA
TRBV19	TRBD1	TRBJ2-7	.	CASSQLTGGPTAEQYF	TGTGCCAGTAGCCAACTTACAGGGGGACCTACCGCCGAGCAGTACTTC
TRBV6-5	.	TRBJ1-2	.	CASSPYGYGYTF	TGTGCCAGCAGCCCTTACGGGTATGGCTACACCTTC
TRBV29-1	.	TRBJ1-5	.	CSVYKIRAVRGNNQPQHF	TGCAGCGTCTACAAAATTAGGGCTGTCAGGGGCAACAATCAGCCCCAGCATTTT
TRBV27	.	TRBJ2-6	.	CASSFRQDLGNVLTF	TGTGCCAGCAGTTTCCGACAGGATTTGGGCAACGTCCTGACTTTC
TRBV2	TRBD1	TRBJ1-2	.	CASSDDRVGNYGYTF	TGTGCCAGCAGTGACGACAGGGTAGGGAACTATGGCTACACCTTC
TRBV29-1	TRBD2	TRBJ2-5	.	CSVEGGDYQETQYF	TGCAGCGTTGAGGGAGGGGACTATCAAGAGACCCAGTACTTC
TRBV7-3	.	TRBJ2-7	.	CASRAGTREAEQYF	TGTGCCAGCAGGGCCGGGACACGGGAAGCCGAGCAGTACTTC
TRBV6-4	.	TRBJ1-5	.	CASSFDPGGGSNQPQHF	TGTGCCAGCAGCTTTGATCCGGGAGGGGGAAGCAATCAGCCCCAGCATTTT
TRBV2	.	TRBJ2-4	.	CASKRPGFDIQYF	TGTGCCAGCAAGAGGCCAGGGTTCGACATTCAGTACTTC
TRBV7-8	TRBD1	TRBJ1-2	.	CASSLASGGGGVGYGYTF	TGTGCCAGCAGCTTAGCCTCAGGGGGCGGAGGGGTTGGCTATGGCTACACCTTC
TRBV4-3	TRBD2	TRBJ2-5	once	CASSQAAGETQYF	TGCGCCAGCAGCCAAGCAGCGGGGGAGACCCAGTACTTC
TRBV27	TRBD1	TRBJ1-3	.	CASSLQGQGDTIYF	TGTGCCAGCAGTTTGCAAGGACAGGGGGACACCATATATTTT
TRBV6-6	TRBD2	TRBJ2-3	few	CASRRSGGAIDTQYF	TGTGCCAGCAGGAGAAGCGGGGGGGCCATAGATACGCAGTATTTT
TRBV4-2	.	TRBJ2-1	few	CASTSLSGENEQFF	TGTGCCAGCACATCACTAAGCGGAGAGAATGAGCAGTTCTTC
TRBV4-2	.	TRBJ1-1	.	CASSQDLSTEAFF	TGTGCCAGCAGCCAAGATCTGAGCACTGAAGCTTTCTTT
TRBV7-9	TRBD1	TRBJ1-1	.	CASSWQGASTEAFF	TGTGCCAGCAGCTGGCAGGGGGCGAGCACTGAAGCTTTCTTT
TRBV5-6	.	TRBJ1-6	.	CASSLTRFNSPLHF	TGTGCCAGCAGCTTGACTAGGTTCAATTCACCCCTCCACTTT
TRBV10-1	TRBD2	TRBJ2-1	.	CASSERGGSNEQFF	TGCGCCAGCAGTGAGCGGGGGGGCAGCAATGAGCAGTTCTTC
TRBV5-8	.	TRBJ2-5	.	CASRRTQRFGTQYF	TGTGCCAGCAGACGTACCCAGCGTTTTGGGACCCAGTACTTC
TRBV18	TRBD1	TRBJ2-1	.	CASSLPGQGADEQFF	TGTGCCAGCTCCCTTCCGGGACAGGGGGCGGATGAGCAGTTCTTC
TRBV4-3	TRBD1	TRBJ1-2	.	CASSQVRGQPNYGYTF	TGCGCCAGCAGCCAAGTCCGGGGACAGCCCAACTATGGCTACACCTTC
TRBV10-1	.	TRBJ1-4	.	CASSENGGPDEKLFF	TGCGCCAGCAGTGAGAACGGCGGGCCGGATGAAAAACTGTTTTTT
TRBV19	.	TRBJ1-5	.	CASSYSNQPQHF	TGTGCCAGTAGCTATAGCAATCAGCCCCAGCATTTT
TRBV10-2	TRBD1	TRBJ2-5	.	CATGQGSEGGETQYF	TGCGCCACCGGACAGGGGAGTGAGGGAGGGGAGACCCAGTACTTC
TRBV7-6	.	TRBJ1-6	.	CASSLAGEQGSSPLHF	TGTGCCAGCAGCTTAGCGGGCGAACAGGGCAGTTCACCCCTCCACTTT
TRBV18	.	TRBJ1-1	once	CASSPNWGEDTEAFF	TGTGCCAGCTCACCTAACTGGGGCGAAGACACTGAAGCTTTCTTT
TRBV4-3	.	TRBJ2-7	once	CASKPSTGSYEQYF	TGCGCCAGCAAACCATCGACAGGCTCTTACGAGCAGTACTTC
TRBV28	.	TRBJ2-1	.	CASRNSENNEQFF	TGTGCCAGCAGGAACAGTGAAAACAATGAGCAGTTCTTC
TRBV9	TRBD2	TRBJ2-3	.	CASSVDAGGGTDTQYF	TGTGCCAGCAGCGTAGATGCGGGGGGGGGCACAGATACGCAGTATTTT
TRBV4-1	.	TRBJ2-1	.	CASSPRGLLYNEQFF	TGCGCCAGCAGCCCCCGGGGACTGTTATACAATGAGCAGTTCTTC
TRBV7-9	.	TRBJ1-6	.	CASSLILGRSRYSPLHF	TGTGCCAGCAGCTTGATTTTGGGGAGGTCCCGCTATTCACCCCTCCACTTT
TRBV28	TRBD1	TRBJ1-4	.	CASSPAGTGNEKLFF	TGTGCCAGCAGTCCTGCCGGGACAGGAAATGAAAAACTGTTTTTT
TRBV2	.	TRBJ1-3	.	CASSEDTGYHGNTIYF	TGTGCCAGCAGTGAAGATACAGGGTATCATGGAAACACCATATATTTT
TRBV28	TRBD1	TRBJ1-1	.	CASAHLDRRLNTEAFF	TGTGCCAGCGCTCACCTGGACAGGCGTCTGAACACTGAAGCTTTCTTT
TRBV4-3	.	TRBJ2-4	.	CASSQDWMGLAKNIQYF	TGCGCCAGCAGCCAAGATTGGATGGGCCTAGCCAAAAACATTCAGTACTTC
TRBV6-5	.	TRBJ2-1	.	CASSYYRRDNEQFF	TGTGCCAGCAGTTACTACAGGCGGGATAATGAGCAGTTCTTC
TRBV28	TRBD2	TRBJ2-1	.	CASSLLAGGLSSNEQFF	TGTGCCAGCAGTTTGTTAGCGGGGGGGCTTTCATCCAATGAGCAGTTCTTC
TRBV23-1	TRBD1	TRBJ1-2	.	CASSQSNGDRGFVQGPPYGYTF	TGCGCCAGCAGTCAATCGAACGGGGACAGGGGGTTTGTACAGGGGCCCCCCTATGGCTACACCTTC
TRBV10-2	.	TRBJ1-2	.	CASGGAGPKATYGYTF	TGCGCCAGCGGCGGGGCAGGGCCTAAGGCTACCTATGGCTACACCTTC
TRBV19	.	TRBJ1-1	.	CASSIPDSATEAFF	TGTGCCAGTAGTATCCCGGACAGTGCCACTGAAGCTTTCTTT
TRBV7-6	.	TRBJ2-7	.	CASRPAVTGTYEQYF	TGTGCCAGCAGGCCGGCCGTTACAGGCACCTACGAGCAGTACTTC
TRBV7-3	TRBD2	TRBJ2-1	.	CASSLMGGTSGGRQFF	TGTGCCAGCAGCTTAATGGGTGGGACTAGCGGGGGCAGGCAGTTCTTC
TRBV27	TRBD2	TRBJ2-7	.	CASSRQLAGGDEQYF	TGTGCCAGCAGCCGGCAACTAGCGGGGGGCGACGAGCAGTACTTC
TRBV14	TRBD1	TRBJ1-2	.	CASSQSGGNYGYTF	TGTGCCAGCAGCCAATCAGGGGGCAACTATGGCTACACCTTC
TRBV2	.	TRBJ1-2	few	CASSVAGARWYGYTF	TGTGCCAGCAGTGTTGCAGGGGCGCGCTGGTATGGCTACACCTTC
TRBV6-4	TRBD2	TRBJ2-3	.	CASSPTSGGAADTQYF	TGTGCCAGCAGCCCAACTAGCGGGGGGGCGGCAGATACGCAGTATTTT
TRBV28	TRBD1	TRBJ2-5	.	CASKMDRARETQYF	TGTGCCAGCAAAATGGACAGGGCTCGCGAGACCCAGTACTTC
TRBV4-1	.	TRBJ1-1	once	CASSLNPDPGETEAFF	TGCGCCAGCAGCTTAAACCCTGACCCGGGGGAAACTGAAGCTTTCTTT
TRBV15	TRBD2	TRBJ2-5	once	CATSRVLARRETQYF	TGTGCCACCAGCAGAGTACTAGCGAGAAGGGAGACCCAGTACTTC
TRBV6-1	.	TRBJ1-2	.	CASRGLPLGDYGYTF	TGTGCCAGCCGGGGACTACCCTTGGGGGACTATGGCTACACCTTC